This T cell receptor beta chain was identified during a study of T cell responses to AZD1222 COVID-19 vaccine. Findings and limits, study-wide: Repertoire samples came only from after the peak T cell response.

TCRdb keeps only in-frame clones here, not all; method: immunoSEQ multiplex PCR. The data show over 70,000 clones, about 83% seen once. A remark on this clone: Its antigen is still unknown.

The germline gives CDR1 ENHRY, CDR2 SYGVKD. This CDR3 region has 18 residues. V shed 3 bases and J shed 5 bases, with 25 bases lying between them. The TCR originated in an adult who received the MenACWY meningococcal vaccine as a control. The chain recombines TRBV10-3 with TRBJ1-2; D is unresolved. The sample here was peripheral blood, taken 28 days after the second dose of the MenACWY control vaccine. CDR3 sequence (DNA): TGTGCCATCAGTGACCCCGCGGGGAGGACGGACGGTTTTTATGGCTACACCTTC. Translated, it gives CAISDPAGRTDGFYGYTF.